This T cell receptor (beta chain) was sequenced for a study of shared clonotypes between healthy human individuals. Every subset's genomic DNA went evenly onto several immunoSEQ plates. Sorted-subset replicate PCR reactions were performed with roughly 200 ng DNA, corresponding to about 32,000 T cell genomes. TCRdb's copy holds only in-frame clones and misses some; the assay was immunoSEQ multiplex PCR. This sample has 1.6 million or so clones, with approximately 98.5% found just once. This clone showed up just once. Its target is not known. Splitting the CD4+ cells yielded a CD45RA+ naive subset and a CD45RA-negative memory subset. Overall study results and limits: Generation probabilities were higher for clonotypes shared across all four sorted-subset donors than for unshared ones.

Germline assignment: CDR1 MDHEN and CDR2 SYDVKM. The CDR3 is 17 residues long. V was clipped by 3 bases and J by 2 bases, with 20 bases between them. The rearrangement uses TRBV28 and TRBJ2-7; possibly TRBD1 for D (6 bases). The TCR comes from a man under 40 in good health. The material sequenced was naive CD4+ T cells sorted from blood. The subset denotes: CD45RA+ positively selected. The CDR3: CASSLERDRTAAYEQYF. The CDR3 nucleotides are TGTGCCAGCAGTTTGGAGAGAGACAGGACTGCCGCCTACGAGCAGTACTTC.